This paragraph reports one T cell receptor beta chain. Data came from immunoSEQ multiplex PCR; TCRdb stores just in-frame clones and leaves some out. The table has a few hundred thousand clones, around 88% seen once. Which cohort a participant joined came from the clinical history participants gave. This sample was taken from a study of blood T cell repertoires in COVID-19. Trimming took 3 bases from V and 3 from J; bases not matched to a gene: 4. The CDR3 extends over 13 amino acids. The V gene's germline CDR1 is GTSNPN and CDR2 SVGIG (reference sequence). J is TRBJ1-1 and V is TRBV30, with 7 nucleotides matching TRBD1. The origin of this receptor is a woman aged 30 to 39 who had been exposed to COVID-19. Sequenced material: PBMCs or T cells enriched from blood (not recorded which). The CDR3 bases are TGTGCCTGGAGAAGACAGGGCGACACTGAAGCTTTCTTT. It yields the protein CAWRRQGDTEAFF.